This TCR beta chain was recorded in a study of T cells in localized non-small cell lung cancer. Findings and limits, study-wide: Uninvolved adjacent lung showed the highest T cell clonality, exceeding tumor. In adjacent lung, a median around 50 of the top 100 tumor clones were found.

Libraries were prepared by immunoSEQ multiplex PCR; TCRdb keeps only in-frame clonotypes and omits some of them. The sample has 24,000 or so clones; 88% are singletons. As for this clone: Its antigen is undetermined.

The TCR originated in a woman aged 35 to 70 with stage III lung adenocarcinoma. This specimen consisted of peripheral blood mononuclear cells, obtained before any cancer treatment.

The CDR3: CASSGTGTSTDTQYF. Here the CDR3 DNA reads TGTGCCAGCAGTGGGACCGGGACTAGCACAGATACGCAGTATTTT. The genes are TRBV6-1 and TRBJ2-3; the D gene is possibly TRBD2 (6 bases). The V and J ends lost 4 bases and 0 bases respectively, with 11 bases between them. The CDR3 covers 15 residues. The V gene's germline CDR1 is MNHNS and CDR2 SASEGT.